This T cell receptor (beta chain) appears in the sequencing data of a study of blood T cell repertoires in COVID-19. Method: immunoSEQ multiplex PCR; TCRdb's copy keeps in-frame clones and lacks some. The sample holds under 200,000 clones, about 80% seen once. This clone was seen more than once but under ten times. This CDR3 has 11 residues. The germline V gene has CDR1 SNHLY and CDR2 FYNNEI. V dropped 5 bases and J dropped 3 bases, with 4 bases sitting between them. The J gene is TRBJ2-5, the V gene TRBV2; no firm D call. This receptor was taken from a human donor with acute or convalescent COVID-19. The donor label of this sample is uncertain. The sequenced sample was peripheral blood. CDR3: CASSPEETQYF. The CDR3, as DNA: TGTGCCAGCAGTCCAGAAGAGACCCAGTACTTC.